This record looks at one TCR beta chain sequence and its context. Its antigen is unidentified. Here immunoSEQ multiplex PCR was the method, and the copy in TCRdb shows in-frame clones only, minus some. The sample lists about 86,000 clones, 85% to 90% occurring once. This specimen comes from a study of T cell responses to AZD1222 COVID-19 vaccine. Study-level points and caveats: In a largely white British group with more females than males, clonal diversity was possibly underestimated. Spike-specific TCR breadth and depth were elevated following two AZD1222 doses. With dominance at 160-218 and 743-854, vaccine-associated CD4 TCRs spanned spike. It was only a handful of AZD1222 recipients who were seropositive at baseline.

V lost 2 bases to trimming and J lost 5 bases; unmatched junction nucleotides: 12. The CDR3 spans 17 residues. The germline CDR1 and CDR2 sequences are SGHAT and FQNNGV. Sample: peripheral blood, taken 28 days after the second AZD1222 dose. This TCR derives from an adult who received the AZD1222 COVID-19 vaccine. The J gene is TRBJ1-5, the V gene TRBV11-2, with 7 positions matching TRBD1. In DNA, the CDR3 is TGTGCCAGCAGCTTAAATGCAGGGGGTCTCCCACATCAGCCCCAGCATTTT. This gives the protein CASSLNAGGLPHQPQHF. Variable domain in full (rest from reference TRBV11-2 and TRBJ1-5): EAGVAQSPRYKIIEKRQSVAFWCNPISGHATLYWYQQILGQGPKLLIQFQNNGVVDDSQLPKDRFSAERLKGVDSTLKIQPAKLEDSAVYLCASSLNAGGLPHQPQHFGDGTRLSIL.